This T cell receptor (beta chain) originates from a study of molecular identifiers for immune sequencing clone quantification. Germline V gives CDR1 LGHNT, CDR2 FRNRAP. V shed 4 bases and J 8 bases; nucleotides not matched to a gene: 10. The CDR3 runs 16 residues. TCRdb recomputed calls from the PCR reads with MiXCR, one row per CDR3 protein. This table has some 650,000 distinct CDR3 sequences, 20% appearing once. This chain joins TRBV12-5 and TRBJ1-6; TRBD1 agrees at 8 bases. Specimen: naive CD8+ T cells from blood, with Jurkat cell RNA spiked in. Subset described: FACS-sorted CD8+CD4-CCR7+CD45RA+ naive T cells. This TCR was recovered from a human donor in good health. Some libraries in this study had Jurkat cell RNA spiked in. The CDR3 spells CASGSEPGQVDSPLHF. In DNA, the CDR3 is TGTGCTAGTGGTTCCGAACCGGGACAGGTAGATTCACCCCTCCACTTT. Drawing the rest from reference TRBV12-5 and TRBJ1-6, the complete variable domain is DARVTQTPRHKVTEMGQEVTMRCQPILGHNTVFWYRQTMMQGLELLAYFRNRAPLDDSGMPKDRFSAEMPDATLATLKIQPSEPRDSAVYFCASGSEPGQVDSPLHFGNGTRLTVT.